This passage covers 18 T cell receptor beta chains from one sample sequenced in a study of Ad26.COV2.S vaccination and SARS-CoV-2 variants. Documented treatment: some 19 received Ad26.COV2.S at low or high dose, single or two shots; roughly five received placebo; per-sample allocation not given. The study sampled participants on day 63 after the first vaccine or placebo injection. Profiled with immunoSEQ multiplex PCR; TCRdb holds only in-frame clones, not every one. Of 400,000 to 450,000 clones listed, about 90% are singletons. The sample in question was peripheral blood, obtained in a trial of Ad26.COV2.S vaccine versus placebo. The receptors here all came from a person aged 18-60 years who received the Ad26.COV2.S COVID-19 vaccine or a placebo.

The chain employs TRBV3-1 (or the pseudogene TRBV3-2) and TRBJ1-2; D gene uncertain. V was trimmed by 2 bases and J by 0 bases, leaving 10 bases between them. Per the germline V gene, CDR1 is LGHDT and CDR2 is YNNKEL (reference sequence). The CDR3 contains 15 residues. The DNA of the CDR3 is TGTGCCAGCAGCCAAACCCCGGGCACTAACTATGGCTACACCTTC. This sequence encodes CASSQTPGTNYGYTF.

The V and J genes are TRBV7-3 and TRBJ2-3; D is uncertain. The CDR3 has 15 amino acids. V lost 5 bases to trimming and J lost 0 bases, with 12 bases between them. CDR1 SGHTA and CDR2 FQGTGA come from the germline V gene. The CDR3 sequence is CASSPVDRSTDTQYF. The CDR3 DNA reads as TGTGCCAGCAGCCCTGTCGATCGCAGCACAGATACGCAGTATTTT.

The V call is TRBV6-1, the J call TRBJ1-4, with 8 bases matching TRBD1. Per the germline V gene, CDR1 is MNHNS and CDR2 is SASEGT. The CDR3 is 16 residues long. The trim removed 6 bases at V and 3 bases at J, leaving 9 bases unmatched. Written as DNA, the CDR3 is TGTGCCAGCAGGGAACGATCAGGGGGCTCTAATGAAAAACTGTTTTTT. Encoded protein: CASRERSGGSNEKLFF.

Only a few counts were recorded for this clone. The rearrangement joins TRBV10-3 to TRBJ1-4, with 8 bases identical to TRBD1. The CDR3 is 15 residues long. V shed 2 bases and J 7 bases; nucleotides not matched to a gene: 6. Germline V lookup: CDR1 ENHRY, CDR2 SYGVKD. The CDR3 DNA follows: TGTGCCATCAGTGAGGCAGGGGGCGTGAGTGAAAAACTGTTTTTT. This encodes CAISEAGGVSEKLFF.

As regards this clone: Relative to the germline gene, one junction end is altered; a read error may explain this. V gene TRBV10-3 combines with J gene TRBJ2-1; D gene ambiguous. The CDR3 sequence is 14 residues long. Per germline, CDR1 ENHRY and CDR2 SYGVKD. This CDR3 reads CAIRNSGPYNEQFF. DNA for the CDR3: TGTGCCATCAGAAACTCCGGGCCCTACAATGAACAGTTCTTC.

The chain employs TRBV14 and TRBJ2-5; TRBD1 matches 7 bases. CDR1 and CDR2 from the germline V gene are SGHDN and FVKESK. Trimming removed 4 bases from V and 4 bases from J; junction bases left unmatched: 3. The CDR3 loop spans 13 amino acids. CDR3 sequence reads: CASSLGGTETQYF. The CDR3 bases are TGTGCCAGCAGCCTAGGGGGCACAGAGACCCAGTACTTC.

The chain uses TRBV7-2 and TRBJ1-2; D gene uncertain. Trimming stripped 0 bases from V and 3 bases from J, with 11 bases between. CDR3 length equals 15 residues. The germline V gene has CDR1 SGHTA and CDR2 FQGNSA. In DNA, the CDR3 is TGTGCCAGCAGCTTAGCGAGTGACTTGGACTATGGCTACACCTTC. Translating gives CASSLASDLDYGYTF.

The chain is built from TRBV19 and TRBJ2-1, with 13 bases aligning to TRBD2. With 1 base clipped from V and 8 bases from J, the junction kept 5 bases outside the gene matches. The CDR3 has 16 residues. The germline gives CDR1 LNHDA, CDR2 SQIVND (reference sequence). The CDR3 sequence is CASSIGTSGSRDEQFF. The CDR3 bases are TGTGCCAGTAGTATAGGGACTAGCGGGAGTAGGGATGAGCAGTTCTTC.

This chain links TRBV9 with TRBJ1-1, with 10 bases matching TRBD1. V lost 3 bases, J lost 4 bases, and 6 bases stayed unmatched. The CDR3 consists of 15 residues. Looked up from germline, CDR1 is SGDLS and CDR2 is YYNGEE. CDR3 protein: CASSALTGGFTEAFF. The CDR3 nucleotides read TGTGCCAGCAGCGCCCTGACAGGGGGCTTCACTGAAGCTTTCTTT.

This clone was detected once. The chain combines TRBV5-6 with TRBJ1-3; D gene unclear. Germline V gene data show CDR1 as SGHDT and CDR2 as YYEEEE. The CDR3 contains 14 residues. Trimming pared 4 bases from V and 4 bases from J, leaving 12 bases between. The CDR3 DNA reads TGTGCCAGCAGCCGGCGCATAGCGGGAAACACCATATATTTT. It encodes CASSRRIAGNTIYF.

The chain links TRBV5-6 to TRBJ2-1; 9 bases fit TRBD1. The V segment lost 4 bases and the J segment 7 bases; nucleotides outside the gene matches: 9. This CDR3 spans 15 amino acids. CDR1 and CDR2 from the germline V gene are SGHDT and YYEEEE. In DNA, the CDR3 is TGTGCCAGCAGCGGGTGGACAGGGGTGGGGAATGAGCAGTTCTTC. Protein: CASSGWTGVGNEQFF.

This clone was counted a single time. At one of its ends the junction is not consistent with the germline gene, which may arise from a read error. The genes are TRBV7-8 and TRBJ2-2; 9 nucleotides align to TRBD2. The CDR3 consists of 17 residues. Germline values: CDR1 SGHVS, CDR2 FQNEAQ. CDR3 residues: CASSLLAGGRNIGELFF. CDR3 in DNA: TGTGCCAGCAGCCTACTAGCGGGCGGGAGGAACATCGGGGAGCTGTTTTTT.

This clone was picked up a small number of times. The chain joins TRBV6-5 to TRBJ2-3; 8 bases fit TRBD2. CDR1 MNHEY and CDR2 SVGAGI come from the germline V gene. V shed 4 bases, J shed 1 base, and the junction held 7 bases outside the gene matches. The CDR3 is 16 amino acids. The CDR3 coding sequence is TGTGCCAGCAGTTCTGTGCGGGAGGCTCGCACAGATACGCAGTATTTT. Amino acids: CASSSVREARTDTQYF.

In this sample, this clone turned up many times. V is TRBV10-3 and J is TRBJ2-3, with D maybe TRBD2 (5 bases). The CDR3 consists of 14 residues. CDR1 and CDR2 (germline): ENHRY, SYGVKD. V lost 7 bases and J lost 0, with 11 bases in between. CDR3 protein: CAIKGAVSTDTQYF. DNA for the CDR3: TGTGCCATCAAAGGAGCGGTTAGCACAGATACGCAGTATTTT.

The chain links TRBV18 to TRBJ2-5; 8 nucleotides match TRBD2. The V and J ends lost 4 bases and 4 bases, in that order; junction bases with no gene match: 8. This CDR3 contains 15 residues. CDR1 and CDR2 from the germline V gene are KGHSH and LQKENI. The CDR3 DNA is TGTGCCAGCTCACGAACAGCGGGAGTGACAGAGACCCAGTACTTC. This gives the protein CASSRTAGVTETQYF.

This clone was seen only once. The V gene is TRBV7-8, the J gene TRBJ1-2, with D perhaps TRBD1 (6 bases). Trimming pared 5 bases from V and 1 base from J, leaving 17 bases between. This CDR3 is built from 16 residues. Germline CDR1 and CDR2: SGHVS and FQNEAQ. The CDR3 DNA sequence: TGTGCCAGCAGCCCCTGGACAGATTATGTTAACTATGGCTACACCTTC. As protein: CASSPWTDYVNYGYTF.

The genes are TRBV5-4 and TRBJ1-2, with 7 positions matching TRBD1. Looked up from germline, CDR1 is SGHNT and CDR2 is YYREEE (reference sequence). The CDR3 spans 15 residues. The V and J ends lost 0 bases and 8 bases, in that order; junction bases with no gene match: 10. The CDR3 sequence is CASSLGQGGLPGYTF. CDR3 sequence (DNA): TGTGCCAGCAGCTTGGGACAGGGTGGCCTCCCGGGCTACACCTTC.

The DNA for the CDR3 is TGTGCCAGTAGTATGGGACGACAGGGACGTAGCGGGGAGCTGTTTTTT. This sequence encodes CASSMGRQGRSGELFF. The rearrangement links TRBV19 to TRBJ2-2, with 7 bases that match TRBD1. CDR1 is LNHDA and CDR2 is SQIVND in the germline V gene (reference sequence). V lost 3 bases and J lost 7; bases outside the gene matches: 11. The CDR3 is 16 residues long.